This T cell receptor (beta chain) was captured in a study of OX40 agonist ivuxolimab in advanced cancers. About the study: From 23 to 79 years was the age range, with a mean of roughly 64 years, and about 83% were male.

Germline V gene sequence: CDR1 GTSNPN, CDR2 SVGIG (reference sequence). The CDR3 is 14 amino acids. The V gene lost 3 bases and the J gene lost 6 bases, with 15 bases spanning the gap. Study-level results: Compared with CD4+, CD8+ T cells on average had more expanded clones.

Assay: immunoSEQ multiplex PCR; the TCRdb copy retains only in-frame clones and omits some. Of approximately 70,000 clones in the sample, around 90% are singletons; the top ten hold approximately 0.86%. About this clone: What it binds is not known.

The genes are TRBV30 and TRBJ2-1; unclear D gene. The clonotype comes from an adult with an advanced solid tumor such as melanoma, head and neck, liver or kidney cancer. The sequenced sample was CD4+ or CD8+ T cells sorted from blood, obtained in a trial of the OX40 agonist ivuxolimab. As DNA, the CDR3 is TGTGCCTGGAGGTCCCCCGCTCGCCGCAATGAGCAGTTCTTC. The encoded protein is CAWRSPARRNEQFF. The full variable domain, with the rest looked up from reference TRBV30 and TRBJ2-1, is SQTIHQWPATLVQPVGSPLSLECTVEGTSNPNLYWYRQAAGRGLQLLFYSVGIGQISSEVPQNLSASRPQDRQFILSSKKLLLSDSGFYLCAWRSPARRNEQFFGPGTRLTVL.